This TCR beta chain was sequenced in a study of lymphopenia after photon versus proton radiotherapy. The study's findings and limits: Oligoclonal CD8+ Temra expansion after nadir drove photon patients' diversity drop. Proton therapy kept repertoires fairly stable, unlike photons, which gained effector/memory cells.

Per germline, CDR1 LNHNV and CDR2 YYDKDF (reference sequence). V was trimmed by 4 bases and J by 4 bases, leaving 13 bases between them. The CDR3 is 14 residues long. This clone was seen once. What it binds is unknown. Here immunoSEQ multiplex PCR was the method, and the copy in TCRdb shows in-frame clones only, minus some. Here the sample spans 55,000 to 75,000 clones, approximately 91% being singletons. The specimen was peripheral blood, collected from a patient treated with photon-based radiotherapy. The J gene is TRBJ2-5, the V gene TRBV15; a weak D match, TRBD1 (7 bases). The sequence came from a woman aged 65 to 85 with pancreatic cancer. The CDR3 DNA follows: TGTGCCACCAGCACCAGACAGGGAGGAGAGACCCAGTACTTC. It translates to CATSTRQGGETQYF. Full variable domain (rest looked up from reference TRBV15 and TRBJ2-5): DAMVIQNPRYQVTQFGKPVTLSCSQTLNHNVMYWYQQKSSQAPKLLFHYYDKDFNNEADTPDNFQSRRPNTSFCFLDIRSPGLGDTAMYLCATSTRQGGETQYFGPGTRLLVL.